This T cell receptor beta chain was recorded in a study of blood T cell repertoires in COVID-19. About the research overall: Acute and convalescent COVID-19 samples came from the United States, Italy and Spain. PBMCs, B-cell-depleted T cells, or T cells provided the cDNA or gDNA that made up the material.

Worth noting for this clone: Other nucleotide sequences from this sample produce the same CDR3.

Categorization into cohorts depended on clinical history that participants reported. Trimming pared 3 bases from V and 0 bases from J, leaving 3 bases between. CDR1 and CDR2 from the germline V gene are LGHDT and YNNKEL (reference sequence). The CDR3 has 12 residues. Authors' processing steps: Scientists estimated how many nucleated cells there were by amplifying reference gene primers. The table came from immunoSEQ multiplex PCR; TCRdb's copy has only in-frame clones and leaves some out. D and trimming come from the DNA, and the V and J calls and clone size come from that table. Of about 270,000 clones in the sample, approximately 91% were seen once.

V and J are TRBV3-1 (or the pseudogene TRBV3-2) and TRBJ2-7; D unresolved. Sequenced sample: PBMCs or T cells enriched from blood (not recorded which). The TCR was taken from a woman aged 40-49 years with acute COVID-19. CDR3 nucleotides: TGTGCCAGCAGCCAGAGCTCCTACGAGCAGTACTTC. Translated, it gives CASSQSSYEQYF.